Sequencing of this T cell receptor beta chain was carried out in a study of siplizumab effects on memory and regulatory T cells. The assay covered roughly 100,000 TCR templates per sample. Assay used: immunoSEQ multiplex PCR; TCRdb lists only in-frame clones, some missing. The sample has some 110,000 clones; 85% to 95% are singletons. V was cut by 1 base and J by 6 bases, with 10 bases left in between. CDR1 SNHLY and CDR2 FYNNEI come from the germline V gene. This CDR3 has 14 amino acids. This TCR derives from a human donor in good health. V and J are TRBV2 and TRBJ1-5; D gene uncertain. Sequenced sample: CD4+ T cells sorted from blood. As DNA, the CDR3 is TGTGCCAGCAGTGAAGAACACGTCGGTCAGCCCCAGCATTTT. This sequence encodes CASSEEHVGQPQHF. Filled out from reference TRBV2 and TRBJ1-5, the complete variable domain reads EPEVTQTPSHQVTQMGQEVILRCVPISNHLYFYWYRQILGQKVEFLVSFYNNEISEKSEIFDDQFSVERPDGSNFTLKIRSTKLEDSAMYFCASSEEHVGQPQHFGDGTRLSIL.